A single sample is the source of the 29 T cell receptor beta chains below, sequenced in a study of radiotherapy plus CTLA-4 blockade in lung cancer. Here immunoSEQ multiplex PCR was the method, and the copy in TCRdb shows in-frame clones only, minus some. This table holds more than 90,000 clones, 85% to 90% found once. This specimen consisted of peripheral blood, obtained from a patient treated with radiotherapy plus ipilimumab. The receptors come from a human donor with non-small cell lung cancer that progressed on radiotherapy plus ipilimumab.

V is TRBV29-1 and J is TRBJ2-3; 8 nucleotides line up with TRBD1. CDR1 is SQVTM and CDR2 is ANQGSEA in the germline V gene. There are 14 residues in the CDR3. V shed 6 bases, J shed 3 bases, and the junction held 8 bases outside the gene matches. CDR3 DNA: TGCAGCGTACACACAGGGGGGAAAACAGATACGCAGTATTTT. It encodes CSVHTGGKTDTQYF.

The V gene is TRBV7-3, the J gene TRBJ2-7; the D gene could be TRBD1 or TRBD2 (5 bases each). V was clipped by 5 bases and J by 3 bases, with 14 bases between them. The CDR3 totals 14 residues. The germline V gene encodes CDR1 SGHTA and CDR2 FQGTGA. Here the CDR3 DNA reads TGTGCCAGCAGCCTCGGGGACGGCATCTACGAGCAGTACTTC. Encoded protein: CASSLGDGIYEQYF. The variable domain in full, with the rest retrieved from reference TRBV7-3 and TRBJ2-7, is GAGVSQTPSNKVTEKGKYVELRCDPISGHTALYWYRQSLGQGPEFLIYFQGTGAADDSGLPNDRFFAVRPEGSVSTLKIQRTERGDSAVYLCASSLGDGIYEQYFGPGTRLTVT.

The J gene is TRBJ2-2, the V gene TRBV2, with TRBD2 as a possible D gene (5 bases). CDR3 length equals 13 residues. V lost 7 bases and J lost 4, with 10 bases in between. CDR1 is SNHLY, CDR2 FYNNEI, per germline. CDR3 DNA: TGTGCCAGCAAGGCGGGCATCACCGGGGAGCTGTTTTTT. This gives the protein CASKAGITGELFF.

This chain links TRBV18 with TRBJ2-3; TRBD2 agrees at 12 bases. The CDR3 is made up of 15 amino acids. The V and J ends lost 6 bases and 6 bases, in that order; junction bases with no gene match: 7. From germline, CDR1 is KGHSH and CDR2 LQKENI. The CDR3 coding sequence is TGTGCCAGCTCGCAGACTAGCGGGAGTTCGGATACGCAGTATTTT. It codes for CASSQTSGSSDTQYF.

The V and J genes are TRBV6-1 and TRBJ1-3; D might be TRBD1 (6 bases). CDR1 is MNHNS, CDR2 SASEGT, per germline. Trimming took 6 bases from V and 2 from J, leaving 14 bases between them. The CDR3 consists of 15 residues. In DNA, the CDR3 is TGTGCCAGCAGCTCCCTTGGACAGACTGGAAACACCATATATTTT. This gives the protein CASSSLGQTGNTIYF.

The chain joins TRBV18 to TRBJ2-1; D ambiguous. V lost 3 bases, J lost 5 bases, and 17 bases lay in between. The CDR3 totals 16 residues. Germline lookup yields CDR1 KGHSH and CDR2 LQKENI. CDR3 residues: CASSPPSSRVNNEQFF. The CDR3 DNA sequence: TGTGCCAGCTCACCCCCATCTAGTCGGGTTAACAATGAGCAGTTCTTC. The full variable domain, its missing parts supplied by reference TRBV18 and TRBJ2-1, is NAGVMQNPRHLVRRRGQEARLRCSPMKGHSHVYWYRQLPEEGLKFMVYLQKENIIDESGMPKERFSAEFPKEGPSILRIQQVVRGDSAAYFCASSPPSSRVNNEQFFGPGTRLTVL.

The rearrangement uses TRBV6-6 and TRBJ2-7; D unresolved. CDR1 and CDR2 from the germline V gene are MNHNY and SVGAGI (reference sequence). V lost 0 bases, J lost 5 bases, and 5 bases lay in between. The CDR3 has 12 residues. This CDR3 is CASSYSRDEQYF. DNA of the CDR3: TGTGCCAGCAGTTACTCTAGGGACGAGCAGTACTTC.

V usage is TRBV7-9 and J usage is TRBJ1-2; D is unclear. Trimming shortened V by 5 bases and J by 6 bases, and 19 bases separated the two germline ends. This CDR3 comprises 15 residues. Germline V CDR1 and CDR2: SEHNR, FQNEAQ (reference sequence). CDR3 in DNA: TGTGCCAGCAGCCGCCAGAACCCAGCACTAAATGGCTACACCTTC. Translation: CASSRQNPALNGYTF. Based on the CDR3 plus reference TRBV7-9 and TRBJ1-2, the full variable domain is DTGVSQNPRHKITKRGQNVTFRCDPISEHNRLYWYRQTLGQGPEFLTYFQNEAQLEKSRLLSDRFSAERPKGSFSTLEIQRTEQGDSAMYLCASSRQNPALNGYTFGSGTRLTVV.

Written as DNA, the CDR3 is TGTGCCAGCAGAGGTACTGACGGCCGTAATGAAAAACTGTTTTTT. Its translation: CASRGTDGRNEKLFF. This chain uses TRBV28 with TRBJ1-4; D gene ambiguous. This CDR3 has 15 residues. Germline V gene sequence: CDR1 MDHEN, CDR2 SYDVKM. Trimming removed 6 bases at V and 4 bases at J, with 15 bases between. The whole variable domain, remainder taken from reference TRBV28 and TRBJ1-4, is DVKVTQSSRYLVKRTGEKVFLECVQDMDHENMFWYRQDPGLGLRLIYFSYDVKMKEKGDIPEGYSVSREKKERFSLILESASTNQTSMYLCASRGTDGRNEKLFFGSGTQLSVL.

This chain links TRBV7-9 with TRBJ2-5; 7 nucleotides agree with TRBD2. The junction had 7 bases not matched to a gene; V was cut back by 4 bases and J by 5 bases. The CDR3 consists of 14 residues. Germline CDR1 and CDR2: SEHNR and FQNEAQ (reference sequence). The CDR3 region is CASSSQRRGETQYF. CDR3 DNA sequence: TGTGCCAGCAGCTCCCAACGGCGGGGGGAGACCCAGTACTTC. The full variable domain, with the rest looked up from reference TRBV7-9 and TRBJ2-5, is DTGVSQNPRHKITKRGQNVTFRCDPISEHNRLYWYRQTLGQGPEFLTYFQNEAQLEKSRLLSDRFSAERPKGSFSTLEIQRTEQGDSAMYLCASSSQRRGETQYFGPGTRLLVL.

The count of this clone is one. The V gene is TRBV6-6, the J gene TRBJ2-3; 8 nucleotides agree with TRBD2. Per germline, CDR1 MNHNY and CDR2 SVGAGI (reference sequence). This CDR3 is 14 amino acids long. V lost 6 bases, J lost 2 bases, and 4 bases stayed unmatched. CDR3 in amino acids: CASRISGTTDTQYF. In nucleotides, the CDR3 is TGTGCCAGCAGAATTAGCGGGACCACAGATACGCAGTATTTT.

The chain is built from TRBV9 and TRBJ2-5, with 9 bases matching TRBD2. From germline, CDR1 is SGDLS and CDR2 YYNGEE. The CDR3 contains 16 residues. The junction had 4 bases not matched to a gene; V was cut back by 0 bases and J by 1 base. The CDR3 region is CASSVAPAGGQETQYF. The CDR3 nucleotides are TGTGCCAGCAGCGTAGCTCCAGCGGGGGGCCAAGAGACCCAGTACTTC.

The CDR3 DNA reads as TGTGCCAGCAGCTTATGGACTAGCGGACTTTACAATGAGCAGTTCTTC. Residues: CASSLWTSGLYNEQFF. The chain joins TRBV5-4 to TRBJ2-1; 10 positions agree with TRBD2. CDR3 length: 16 amino acids. Trimming cost V 2 bases and J 4 bases; bases outside gene matches: 6. Germline-derived CDR1 and CDR2 are SGHNT and YYREEE (reference sequence).

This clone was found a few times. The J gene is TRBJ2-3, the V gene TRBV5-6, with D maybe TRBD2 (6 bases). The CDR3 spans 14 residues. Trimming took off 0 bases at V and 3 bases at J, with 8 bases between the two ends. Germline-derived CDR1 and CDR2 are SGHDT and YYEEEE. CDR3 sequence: CASSLDGRTDTQYF. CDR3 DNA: TGTGCCAGCAGCTTGGATGGGAGGACAGATACGCAGTATTTT.

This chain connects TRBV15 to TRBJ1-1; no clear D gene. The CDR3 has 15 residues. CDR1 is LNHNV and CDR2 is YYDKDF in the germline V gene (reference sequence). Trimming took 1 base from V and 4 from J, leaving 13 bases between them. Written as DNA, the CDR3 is TGTGCCACCAGCAGAGTCGGTTCGGGCATCACTGAAGCTTTCTTT. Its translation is CATSRVGSGITEAFF.

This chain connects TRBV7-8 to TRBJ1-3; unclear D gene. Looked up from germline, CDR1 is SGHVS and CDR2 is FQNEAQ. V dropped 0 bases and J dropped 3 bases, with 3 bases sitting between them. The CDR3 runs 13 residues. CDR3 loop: CASSLALGNTIYF. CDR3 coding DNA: TGTGCCAGCAGCTTAGCCCTTGGAAACACCATATATTTT.

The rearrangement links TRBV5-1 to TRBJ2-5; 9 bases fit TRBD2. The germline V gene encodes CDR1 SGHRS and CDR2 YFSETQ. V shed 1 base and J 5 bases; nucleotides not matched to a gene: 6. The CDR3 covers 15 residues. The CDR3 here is CASSLLIAGAETQYF. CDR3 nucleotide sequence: TGCGCCAGCAGCTTGTTAATAGCGGGAGCCGAGACCCAGTACTTC.

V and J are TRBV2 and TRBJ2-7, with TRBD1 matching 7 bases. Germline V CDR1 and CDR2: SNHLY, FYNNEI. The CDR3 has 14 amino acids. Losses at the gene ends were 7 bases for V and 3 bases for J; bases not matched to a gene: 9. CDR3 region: CASIIDREVYEQYF. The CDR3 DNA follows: TGTGCCAGCATAATTGACAGGGAAGTCTACGAGCAGTACTTC.

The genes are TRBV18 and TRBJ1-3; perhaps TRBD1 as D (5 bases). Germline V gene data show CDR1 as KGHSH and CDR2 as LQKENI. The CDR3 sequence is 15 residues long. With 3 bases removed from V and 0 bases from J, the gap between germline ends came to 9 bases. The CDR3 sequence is CASSPDTRSGNTIYF. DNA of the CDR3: TGTGCCAGCTCACCGGACACGCGCTCTGGAAACACCATATATTTT.

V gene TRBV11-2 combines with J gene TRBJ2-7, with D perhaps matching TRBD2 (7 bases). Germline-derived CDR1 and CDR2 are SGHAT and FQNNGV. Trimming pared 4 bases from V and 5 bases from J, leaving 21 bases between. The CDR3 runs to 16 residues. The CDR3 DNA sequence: TGTGCCAGCAGCTCCGAAGTCCAAAGGGGGGGCCACGAGCAGTACTTC. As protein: CASSSEVQRGGHEQYF.

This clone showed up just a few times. The CDR3 DNA reads TGTGCCAGCAGTTACTCGGGCGGAGGTGGCCCCTACGAGCAGTACTTC. Protein: CASSYSGGGGPYEQYF. The gene calls are TRBV6-5 and TRBJ2-7; tentatively, D is TRBD2 (5 bases). This CDR3 spans 16 amino acids. Trimming took 0 bases from V and 2 from J, leaving 14 bases between them. Germline CDR1 reads MNHEY; CDR2 reads SVGAGI.

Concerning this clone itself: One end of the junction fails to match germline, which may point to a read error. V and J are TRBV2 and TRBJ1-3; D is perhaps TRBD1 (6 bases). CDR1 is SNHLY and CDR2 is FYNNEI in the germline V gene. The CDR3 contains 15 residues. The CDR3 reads CASREGGAIGNAIYF. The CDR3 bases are TGTGCCAGCAGGGAGGGGGGGGCGATTGGAAACGCCATATATTTT. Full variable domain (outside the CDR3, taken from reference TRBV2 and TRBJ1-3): EPEVTQTPSHQVTQMGQEVILRCVPISNHLYFYWYRQILGQKVEFLVSFYNNEISEKSEIFDDQFSVERPDGSNFTLKIRSTKLEDSAMYFCASREGGAIGNAIYFGEGSWLTVV.

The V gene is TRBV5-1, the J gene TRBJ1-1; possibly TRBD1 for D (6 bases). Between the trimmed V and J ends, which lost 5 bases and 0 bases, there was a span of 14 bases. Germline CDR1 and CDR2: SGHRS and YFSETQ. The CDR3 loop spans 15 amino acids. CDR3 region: CASRTGHQMNTEAFF. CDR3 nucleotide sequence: TGCGCCAGCAGAACGGGACACCAAATGAACACTGAAGCTTTCTTT.

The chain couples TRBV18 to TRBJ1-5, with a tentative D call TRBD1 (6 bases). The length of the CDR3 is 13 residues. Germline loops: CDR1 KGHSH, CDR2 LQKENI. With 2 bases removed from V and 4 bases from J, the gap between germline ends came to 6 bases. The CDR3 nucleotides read TGTGCCAGCTCACCAACAGGGAATCAGCCCCAGCATTTT. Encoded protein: CASSPTGNQPQHF.

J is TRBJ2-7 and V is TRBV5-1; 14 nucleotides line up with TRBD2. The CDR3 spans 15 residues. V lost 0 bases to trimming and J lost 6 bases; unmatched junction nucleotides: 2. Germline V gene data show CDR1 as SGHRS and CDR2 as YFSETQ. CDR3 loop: CASSLEGLAGVEQYF. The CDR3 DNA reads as TGCGCCAGCAGCTTGGAGGGACTAGCGGGAGTCGAGCAGTACTTC.

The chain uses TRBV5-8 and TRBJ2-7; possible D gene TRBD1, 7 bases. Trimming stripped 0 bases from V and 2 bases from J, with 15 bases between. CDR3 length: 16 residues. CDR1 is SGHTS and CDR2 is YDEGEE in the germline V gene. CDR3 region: CASSLVGGGPAYEQYF. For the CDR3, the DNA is TGTGCCAGCAGCTTGGTTGGAGGGGGCCCAGCCTACGAGCAGTACTTC.

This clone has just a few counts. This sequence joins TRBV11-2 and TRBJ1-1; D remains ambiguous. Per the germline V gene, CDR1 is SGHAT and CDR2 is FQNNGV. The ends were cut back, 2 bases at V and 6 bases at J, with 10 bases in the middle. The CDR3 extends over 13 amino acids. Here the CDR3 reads CASSLREYAEAFF. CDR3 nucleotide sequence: TGTGCCAGCAGCTTAAGGGAGTATGCTGAAGCTTTCTTT.

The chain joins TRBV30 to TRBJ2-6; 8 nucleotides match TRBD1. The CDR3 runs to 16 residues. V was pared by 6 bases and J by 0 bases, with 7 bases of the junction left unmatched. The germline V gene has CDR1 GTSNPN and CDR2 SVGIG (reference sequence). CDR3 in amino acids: CACDRGIFSGANVLTF. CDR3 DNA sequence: TGTGCCTGCGACAGGGGCATATTCTCTGGGGCCAACGTCCTGACTTTC. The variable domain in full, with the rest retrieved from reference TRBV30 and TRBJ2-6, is SQTIHQWPATLVQPVGSPLSLECTVEGTSNPNLYWYRQAAGRGLQLLFYSVGIGQISSEVPQNLSASRPQDRQFILSSKKLLLSDSGFYLCACDRGIFSGANVLTFGAGSRLTVL.

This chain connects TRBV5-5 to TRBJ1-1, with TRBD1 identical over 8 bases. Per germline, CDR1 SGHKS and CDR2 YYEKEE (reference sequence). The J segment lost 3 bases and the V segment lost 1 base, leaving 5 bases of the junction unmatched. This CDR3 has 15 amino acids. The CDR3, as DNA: TGTGCCAGCAGCTTGTTTCTACAGGGGGACACTGAAGCTTTCTTT. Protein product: CASSLFLQGDTEAFF.